Here is one T cell receptor beta chain with its context. This sample is part of a study of T cells expressing NK-cell markers. Germline V gene lookup returns CDR1 WSHSY and CDR2 SAAADI. The CDR3 covers 13 residues. TCRdb reanalyzed the 5' RACE reads, giving one entry per CDR3 protein sequence and no DNA. The table for this sample gives some 110,000 distinct CDR3 sequences. Sequenced: blood T cells: a sorted CD56 or NKG2C T cell subset, CD4+ or CD8+ T cells, or bulk PBMC T cells (not recorded which). This receptor was identified in a woman between 18 and 75 years old in good health. The chain couples TRBV10-2 to TRBJ1-1. CDR3 loop: CAAHAEVNTEAFF.